These 8 T cell receptor beta chains share one sample of origin, sequenced in a study of regulatory T cells in long-lasting Graves disease (dated by TCRdb to the early 2020s). The time point label corresponds to: newly diagnosed GD, antithyroid drugs for less than 3 months. RNA was extracted from PBMCs in TRIzol for both TCR sequencing and RNA sequencing. Library method: multiplex PCR. TCRdb records Illumina HiSeq 4000 as the sequencer. TCR beta libraries were built with iRepertoire HTBI primers and Arm-PCR amplification of CDR3 regions. In TCRdb, the public reads were trimmed at Q25 with fastp and aligned with MiXCR, with productive beta chains retained. One record per CDR3 amino acid sequence lists the most common genes and DNA. A total of roughly 220,000 distinct CDR3 sequences appear in this sample, around 19% of them only once. Approximately 20% of the sample belongs to the ten largest clones.

Sequences were derived from peripheral blood mononuclear cells (PBMCs), sampled at new diagnosis, from a patient treated with antithyroid drugs. The receptors come from a female donor with Graves disease.

This clonotype was observed a few times. This chain links TRBV10-3 with TRBJ1-5; 7 bases agree with TRBD1. With V trimmed by 8 bases and J by 5 bases, 12 bases remained unmatched. Germline CDR1 and CDR2: ENHRY and SYGVKD. This CDR3 spans 15 amino acids. CDR3 region: CAIGENRGRDQPQHF. In DNA form, the CDR3 reads TGTGCCATCGGCGAAAACAGGGGCAGAGATCAGCCCCAGCATTTT.

This clonotype has at least ten counts. V is TRBV20-1 and J is TRBJ2-7; 7 positions agree with TRBD1. The CDR3 spans 13 residues. Germline V gene data show CDR1 as DFQATT and CDR2 as SNEGSKA (reference sequence). V shed 4 bases and J 3 bases; nucleotides not matched to a gene: 6. CDR3 DNA: TGCAGTGCTATACCGGGACAGAGCTACGAGCAGTACTTC. Protein: CSAIPGQSYEQYF.

This clonotype was found a few times. The chain carries TRBV20-1 and TRBJ1-5; tentative D call: TRBD1 (5 bases). Germline CDR1 reads DFQATT; CDR2 reads SNEGSKA (reference sequence). The length of the CDR3 is 16 residues. Trimming removed 0 bases at V and 4 bases at J, with 16 bases between. The CDR3 spells CSARDPRTGLNQPQHF. The CDR3 DNA reads as TGCAGTGCTAGAGACCCCCGGACGGGACTAAATCAGCCCCAGCATTTT.

This clonotype was counted at least ten times. The chain joins TRBV7-6 to TRBJ2-1, with 7 bases identical to TRBD2. CDR3 length: 13 residues. The germline V gene encodes CDR1 SGHVS and CDR2 FNYEAQ. V trimming: 4 bases; J trimming: 8 bases; junction bases outside the gene matches: 5. CDR3 region: CASSSRLADEQFF. Here the CDR3 DNA reads TGTGCCAGCAGCTCCAGACTAGCCGATGAGCAGTTCTTC.

The rearrangement joins TRBV12-3 or TRBV12-4 to TRBJ1-2; 8 nucleotides agree with TRBD1. Trimming cost V 3 bases and J 6 bases; bases outside gene matches: 9. There are 15 residues in the CDR3. CDR3 bases: TGTGCCAGCAGTTTGAAGGCAGGGGGCCTGCATGGCTACACCTTC. It translates to CASSLKAGGLHGYTF.

Ten or more counts support this clonotype. This sequence joins TRBV6-1 and TRBJ2-1, with no clear D. The germline V and J ends were trimmed by 5 bases and 8 bases, with 16 bases remaining between them. Looked up from germline, CDR1 is MNHNS and CDR2 is SASEGT. The CDR3 totals 14 residues. CDR3: CASSQGLSSDEQFF. CDR3 bases: TGTGCCAGCAGTCAAGGGCTCTCTTCCGATGAGCAGTTCTTC.

This clonotype has a count of ten or more. The CDR3 end shows no conserved phenylalanine or tryptophan, and so a read error is likely. The V call is TRBV7-2, the J call TRBJ2-5; unclear D gene. The CDR3 sequence is 12 residues long. Trimming shortened V by 3 bases and J by 5 bases, and 7 bases separated the two germline ends. Germline values: CDR1 SGHTA, CDR2 FQGNSA. CDR3 protein: CASSLNRETQYL. The CDR3 DNA reads as TGTGCCAGCAGCTTGAACCGTGAGACCCAGTACCTC.

This clonotype came up many times. Because the CDR3 is missing its conserved closing phenylalanine or tryptophan, this is likely a read error. The limits of the CDR3 on the DNA are not certain, so only TCRdb's listed CDR3 is given. The J gene is TRBJ2-7, the V gene TRBV28; TRBD2 is taken as the D call from the table, unchecked against the DNA. The CDR3 extends over 13 residues, inclusive of both ends. Germline CDR1 MDHEN, CDR2 SYDVKM. CDR3 loop: CASSRRTSGSPDT.